Included here is one T cell receptor beta chain sequence, with context. Its cognate antigen is unknown. These data are taken from a study of cytomegalovirus exposure and HLA in healthy donors. Findings and limits, study-wide: Confirmation in vitro established that a few CMV-associated chains were specific for CMV antigens. The investigators catalogued about 170 TCR beta chains as cytomegalovirus-associated. The tendency of first-cohort TCR clusters to co-occur in the 120 or so validation repertoires was identified by a subsequent analysis.

Generated by immunoSEQ multiplex PCR, the TCRdb table keeps only in-frame clones and is missing some. Here the sample spans fewer than 70,000 clones, 95% being singletons. Germline CDR1 and CDR2: SGHVS and FQNEAQ. V lost 4 bases to trimming and J lost 8 bases, with 20 bases between them. This CDR3 spans 15 amino acids. The chain joins TRBV7-8 to TRBJ1-2; possible D gene TRBD1, 5 bases. This TCR came from a woman younger than 35 in good health and CMV-seropositive. The specimen was PBMCs. The CDR3 DNA sequence: TGTGCCAGCAGCTATTCGGGGGTCCCTCCGGAGGGCTACACCTTC. As protein: CASSYSGVPPEGYTF.